The clone carrying this T cell receptor beta chain appeared many times. Amplified regions were TCR beta CDR3 sequences from RNA transcripts. The HTBI primer set drove a first-round RT-PCR of the TCR CDR3. TCRdb independently ran MiXCR on the multiplex PCR reads; one entry per CDR3 protein. The data contain about 720,000 distinct CDR3 sequences, 16% of them singletons. The sample originates from a study of T cells in Graves' hyperthyroidism and ophthalmopathy. The CDR3 has 14 amino acids. Germline-derived CDR1 and CDR2 are GTSNPN and SVGIG (reference sequence). V was trimmed by 4 bases and J by 5 bases, leaving 17 bases between them.

The chain couples TRBV30 to TRBJ2-5; the D is unclear. The sequencing sample was made of blood. The clonotype originates from a man aged 18-30 years with Graves' hyperthyroidism. The CDR3, as DNA: TGTGCCTGGACCTCCCGGTACACTCCGGAGACCCAGTACTTC. It translates to CAWTSRYTPETQYF.